A single sample is the source of the 12 T cell receptor beta chains below, sequenced in a study of blood T cells in healthy people across ages. For the second PCR, which ran for about 7 to 11 cycles, a sample-barcoded 5' primer and a J-beta primer mix were used. TCRdb re-derived calls from the 5' RACE reads in MiXCR, one entry per CDR3 protein. This table has 700,000 or so distinct CDR3 sequences, 22% appearing once. Source material: blood. Receptor source: a man between 70 and 80 years old in good health.

The rearrangement uses TRBV5-1 and TRBJ1-4, with 7 bases aligning to TRBD1. The CDR3 runs 14 residues. Germline CDR1 SGHRS, CDR2 YFSETQ. J lost 7 bases, V lost 4 bases, and 7 bases had no gene match. This CDR3 is CASSPGQVVEKLFF. The CDR3 DNA is TGCGCCAGCAGCCCCGGACAGGTCGTTGAAAAACTGTTTTTT.

J is TRBJ2-2 and V is TRBV7-2, with D perhaps matching TRBD1 (5 bases). This CDR3 is built from 16 residues. Germline V gene sequence: CDR1 SGHTA, CDR2 FQGNSA. The ends were cut back, 5 bases at V and 1 base at J, with 14 bases in the middle. The DNA for the CDR3 is TGTGCCAGCAGCCCCAGGGTTGCAGGGAACACCGGGGAGCTGTTTTTT. Protein: CASSPRVAGNTGELFF.

The V gene is TRBV10-1, the J gene TRBJ1-2; no firm D call. Trimming cost V 1 base and J 2 bases, with 5 bases left between them. CDR1 is WNHNN and CDR2 is SYGVQD in the germline V gene (reference sequence). This CDR3 spans 13 amino acids. The CDR3 loop is CASSELSNYGYTF. The CDR3 DNA reads as TGCGCCAGCAGTGAGTTGTCGAACTATGGCTACACCTTC.

This chain uses TRBV7-8 with TRBJ2-7; D gene unclear. The V gene's germline CDR1 is SGHVS and CDR2 FQNEAQ. The CDR3 has 15 amino acids. V was pared by 5 bases and J by 1 base, with 15 bases between. The CDR3 coding sequence is TGTGCCAGCAGCGGAGAGTGGTGGCAGTCCTACGAGCAGTACTTC. Its translation is CASSGEWWQSYEQYF.

This clonotype has more than one count but fewer than ten. The chain has TRBV29-1 and TRBJ2-3; no firm D call. The V gene lost 0 bases and the J gene lost 9 bases, with 7 bases spanning the gap. CDR1 and CDR2 from the germline V gene are SQVTM and ANQGSEA. The CDR3 has 11 amino acids. CDR3 nucleotides: TGCAGCGTTGAAGAAATAGAAACGCAGTATTTT. Encoded protein: CSVEEIETQYF.

This clonotype was seen only a few times. The chain uses TRBV29-1 and TRBJ2-1, with 9 bases identical to TRBD2. CDR3 length: 15 residues. The germline V gene has CDR1 SQVTM and CDR2 ANQGSEA. V lost 8 bases to trimming and J lost 5 bases; unmatched junction nucleotides: 13. The CDR3 DNA sequence: TGCAGCACCCATGGCGGGCCTAGCGGGGACAATGAGCAGTTCTTC. Amino acid sequence: CSTHGGPSGDNEQFF.

This clonotype has only a few counts. The CDR3 is CASSQQGYEAFF. CDR3 in DNA: TGTGCCAGCAGCCAACAGGGATATGAAGCTTTCTTT. The chain is built from TRBV6-2 or TRBV6-3 and TRBJ1-1; a possible D gene is TRBD1 (6 bases). This CDR3 region has 12 residues. V lost 6 bases, J lost 7 bases, and 12 bases lay in between. CDR1 MNHEY and CDR2 SVGEGT come from the germline V gene.

The rearrangement links TRBV2 to TRBJ2-1, with 12 positions matching TRBD2. This CDR3 comprises 15 residues. Losses at the gene ends were 6 bases for V and 7 bases for J; bases not matched to a gene: 7. CDR1 is SNHLY, CDR2 FYNNEI, per germline. This chain's CDR3 is CASSYLAGGINEQFF. CDR3 sequence (DNA): TGTGCCAGCAGCTATCTAGCGGGGGGGATTAATGAGCAGTTCTTC.

This chain joins TRBV20-1 and TRBJ1-6, with D perhaps TRBD1 (6 bases). V was trimmed by 3 bases and J by 7 bases, leaving 22 bases between them. Germline assignment: CDR1 DFQATT and CDR2 SNEGSKA (reference sequence). The CDR3 runs to 17 residues. The CDR3 is CSARVTYRDTRNSPLHF. In DNA, the CDR3 is TGCAGTGCTAGGGTCACGTACCGGGACACCAGGAATTCACCCCTCCACTTT.

This clonotype was seen more than once but under ten times. The chain has TRBV5-1 and TRBJ2-5; D is perhaps TRBD2 (6 bases). The V gene's germline CDR1 is SGHRS and CDR2 YFSETQ. The V gene lost 2 bases and the J gene lost 2 bases, with 10 bases spanning the gap. The CDR3 totals 14 residues. CDR3: CASSFSGTQETQYF. DNA of the CDR3: TGCGCCAGCAGCTTCTCAGGGACTCAAGAGACCCAGTACTTC.

The genes are TRBV6-2 or TRBV6-3 and TRBJ1-2; perhaps TRBD1 as D (5 bases). The CDR3 contains 11 residues. V was trimmed by 6 bases and J by 6 bases, leaving 8 bases between them. In germline, CDR1 is MNHEY, CDR2 SVGEGT. The CDR3 sequence is CASSDRNGYTF. CDR3 coding DNA: TGTGCCAGCAGCGACAGAAATGGCTACACCTTC.

The chain recombines TRBV11-2 with TRBJ2-3, with 11 bases lining up with TRBD2. The CDR3 is made up of 17 amino acids. Germline V gene sequence: CDR1 SGHAT, CDR2 FQNNGV. Trimming at V came to 3 bases and at J to 2 bases, leaving 7 bases not matched to a gene. The CDR3 reads CASSFQGLAAITDTQYF. In DNA, the CDR3 is TGTGCCAGCAGCTTTCAGGGACTAGCGGCAATCACAGATACGCAGTATTTT.